This T cell receptor (beta chain) was retrieved from a study of chemoradiotherapy in HPV16-positive cancers. Study overall: Candidate HPV-specific T-cell clones and common TCR motifs came from functional assays in a couple of HPV16-positive patients. Regarding the study as a whole: HPV-specific T cells were functionally defined from only a couple of HPV16-positive patients. Better recurrence-free survival went with HPV-responsive T-cell expansion in HPV16-positive patients.

This clone was recorded a few times. Its target is unknown. Clones were read by immunoSEQ multiplex PCR, and TCRdb kept only the in-frame ones, dropping some. This table has about 68,000 clones, about 88% appearing once. CDR3 length: 14 amino acids. V dropped 6 bases and J dropped 2 bases, with 13 bases sitting between them. Germline V gene data show CDR1 as MNHEY and CDR2 as SVGAGI. The clonotype originates from a human donor with HPV-associated anogenital cancer. This chain joins TRBV6-5 and TRBJ1-2; D unclear. The specimen was blood, collected from a patient who underwent chemoradiotherapy. The CDR3 coding sequence is TGTGCCAGCAGCGTAGGAGGAGGAAACTATGGCTACACCTTC. Translated: CASSVGGGNYGYTF.